The following is a TCR beta chain sequence with its context. V gave up 3 bases and J gave up 6 bases; unmatched junction bases: 3. The CDR3 has 14 amino acids. The V gene's germline CDR1 is PRHDT and CDR2 FYEKMQ (reference sequence). This sample stems from a study of blood T cell repertoires in COVID-19. The overall study: COVID-19 samples from acute and convalescent phases originated in the United States, Italy and Spain.

Repertoires were generated with immunoSEQ multiplex PCR, while TCRdb's copy carries only in-frame clones and drops some. This repertoire shows 60,000 to 75,000 clones, 80% to 90% found once; its top ten account for 12%. The receptor was isolated from a human donor in a cohort sampled during active COVID-19. The sample comprised peripheral blood. The chain recombines TRBV13 with TRBJ2-7; TRBD1 matches 12 bases. In DNA, the CDR3 is TGTGCCAGCAGCTTTGGGACAGGGGGCAGCGAGCAGTACTTC. Encoded protein: CASSFGTGGSEQYF.